A selection of T cell receptor beta chains follows, all from one sample in a study of cytomegalovirus exposure and HLA in healthy donors. Repertoires were generated with immunoSEQ multiplex PCR, while TCRdb's copy carries only in-frame clones and drops some. This sample yields 110,000 to 150,000 clones, of which nearly 80% are seen a single time; around 1.7% belongs to the top ten. The specimen was PBMCs. The source of these receptors is a woman aged 25 to 39 in good health and CMV-seronegative. Each CDR3 is given with its conserved first and last residue. A D gene is named only where the DNA matches it firmly. Size is stated for part of the rows, as once, few or many counts, or as a class when the clone is expanded.

TRBJ1-5 | TRBV30 | once | TRBD1 | TGTGCCTGGAACCAGGGGGATCAGCCCCAGCATTTT | CAWNQGDQPQHF
TRBJ2-3 | TRBV4-1 | . | . | TGCGCCAGCAGCCAGAGACAGGTATCCACAGATACGCAGTATTTT | CASSQRQVSTDTQYF
TRBJ2-2 | TRBV5-1 | . | TRBD2 | TGCGCCAGCAGCCTTAGCGGGAAGAACACCGGGGAGCTGTTTTTT | CASSLSGKNTGELFF
TRBJ1-1 | TRBV2 | . | TRBD1 | TGTGCCAGCAGTGAAGGGGACAGGGTTACTGAAGCTTTCTTT | CASSEGDRVTEAFF
TRBJ2-7 | TRBV9 | . | . | TGTGCCAGCAGCGTAGGACAGACTCCTGGGGAGCAGTACTTC | CASSVGQTPGEQYF
TRBJ1-4 | TRBV2 | . | . | TGTGCCAGCAGTGATTCGGGGGAAAAACTGTTTTTT | CASSDSGEKLFF
TRBJ1-1 | TRBV4-3 | . | . | TGCGCCAGCAGCCCGGATACAGGTCTTAACACTGAAGCTTTCTTT | CASSPDTGLNTEAFF
TRBJ2-7 | TRBV6-5 | . | . | TGTGCCAGCAGTGCACAGGGAACCTTGGGGGAGCAGTACTTC | CASSAQGTLGEQYF
TRBJ1-3 | TRBV28 | . | . | TGTGCCAGCAGTTTAACGGACAGAGAATACTTACCTGGAAACACCATATATTTT | CASSLTDREYLPGNTIYF
TRBJ1-2 | TRBV29-1 | few | . | TGCAGCGTTTTCGGAGGAGAGGATGGCTACACCTTC | CSVFGGEDGYTF
TRBJ2-7 | TRBV6-5 | . | TRBD1 | TGTGCCGCAGCCGGGACAGGGAACTACGAGCAGTACTTC | CAAAGTGNYEQYF
TRBJ2-1 | TRBV7-3 | . | TRBD2 | TGTGCCAGCAGCTTAACGTTTATCGGGGGGGGGCTAAAGGGCTCCTACAATGAGCAGTTCTTC | CASSLTFIGGGLKGSYNEQFF
TRBJ2-1 | TRBV7-3 | . | TRBD1 | TGTGCCAGCAGAGCAGGGGGCTCCTACAATGAGCAGTTCTTC | CASRAGGSYNEQFF
TRBJ1-5 | TRBV5-5 | . | TRBD1 | TGTGCCAGCAGCTTAGGGGGCAGGGACGGTCAGCCCCAGCATTTT | CASSLGGRDGQPQHF
TRBJ1-1 | TRBV9 | . | . | TGTGCCAGCAGCGTAGAGGGCAGGAGGGACACTGAAGCTTTCTTT | CASSVEGRRDTEAFF
TRBJ2-2 | TRBV27 | few | . | TGTGCCAGCAGTCCTCCGGAGGGCACCGGGGAGCTGTTTTTT | CASSPPEGTGELFF
TRBJ1-2 | TRBV7-9 | . | . | TGTGCCAGCAGCTTAGCGAACAGGGTGGAAGGCTACACCTTC | CASSLANRVEGYTF
TRBJ2-7 | TRBV5-1 | few | TRBD1 | TGCGCCAGCAGCACCATCGGGACAGGGTCGGGTGAGCAGTACTTC | CASSTIGTGSGEQYF
TRBJ1-1 | TRBV13 | . | TRBD1 | TGTGCCAGCAGCTTAGACCCCCCGGACAGGGTCGACACTGAAGCTTTCTTT | CASSLDPPDRVDTEAFF
TRBJ1-6 | TRBV7-2 | . | . | TGTGCCAGCAGCCCCCGGGGGGCAGGGTCACCCCTCCACTTT | CASSPRGAGSPLHF
TRBJ1-1 | TRBV14 | . | . | TGTGCCAGCAGCCAAGATTGGAGGACTGAAGCTTTCTTT | CASSQDWRTEAFF
TRBJ1-2 | TRBV7-9 | . | TRBD1 | TGTGCCAGCCTGGGACAGGGGGACGCCTATGGCTACACCTTC | CASLGQGDAYGYTF
TRBJ2-6 | TRBV7-3 | . | . | TGTGCCAGCAGTGCATCAGGCTCTGGGGCCAACGTCCTGACTTTC | CASSASGSGANVLTF
TRBJ2-5 | TRBV4-1 | . | TRBD1 | TGCGCCAGCAGCCAAGAGGGGACAGGGCAAGAGACCCAGTACTTC | CASSQEGTGQETQYF
TRBJ1-2 | TRBV27 | . | TRBD1 | TGTGCCAGCAGTTTATCGCCAGGGGGTACCTATGGCTACACCTTC | CASSLSPGGTYGYTF
TRBJ2-5 | TRBV5-4 | . | TRBD2 | TGTGCCAGCAGCGTGGGGACTAGCGGAAAAGAGACCCAGTACTTC | CASSVGTSGKETQYF
TRBJ1-2 | TRBV5-1 | . | . | TGCGCCAGCAGCCCGGGGGGGGCGGAAGGCTACACCTTC | CASSPGGAEGYTF
TRBJ2-2 | TRBV2 | . | TRBD2 | TGTGCCAGCAGTGACTCTAGCGGGGGAGCCGGGGAGCTGTTTTTT | CASSDSSGGAGELFF
TRBJ1-2 | TRBV28 | . | . | TGTGCCAGCAGGGGGAGTGGCTACACCTTC | CASRGSGYTF
TRBJ2-2 | TRBV6-5 | . | . | TGTGCCAGCAGTTATTTCGGGAACACCGGGGAGCTGTTTTTT | CASSYFGNTGELFF
TRBJ1-5 | TRBV19 | . | TRBD1 | TGTGCCAGTACCATGGGAGTGACAGGGAACCAGCCCCAGCATTTT | CASTMGVTGNQPQHF
TRBJ2-5 | TRBV4-1 | . | TRBD2 | TGCGCCAGCAGCCAAGAAGGACCGGGGGGGCCGGAGACCCAGTACTTC | CASSQEGPGGPETQYF
TRBJ1-2 | TRBV28 | . | . | TGTGCCAGCAGTTGGGGGGGGCTGGGCGGCTACACCTTC | CASSWGGLGGYTF
TRBJ2-5 | TRBV5-4 | . | TRBD1 | TGTGCCAGCAGCTTGGACAGGGGGCGTGTAGAGACCCAGTACTTC | CASSLDRGRVETQYF
TRBJ1-2 | TRBV5-1 | . | TRBD1 | TGCGCCAGCAGCTTGCTTGGACAGGGAGAGTCTGGCTACACCTTC | CASSLLGQGESGYTF
TRBJ1-1 | TRBV7-9 | . | . | TGTGCCAGCAGCTTACAGGGGAGTCCTGAAGCTTTCTTT | CASSLQGSPEAFF
TRBJ1-1 | TRBV5-1 | . | . | TGCGCCAGCAGCTCTGAGGTTGGAGCTTTCTTT | CASSSEVGAFF
TRBJ2-4 | TRBV5-6 | . | TRBD1 | TGTGCCAGCAGCCTAGGGACAGATTCTACGGACATTCAGTACTTC | CASSLGTDSTDIQYF
TRBJ1-4 | TRBV2 | . | TRBD1 | TGTGCCAGCCGCGACAGGGGTAATGAAAAACTGTTTTTT | CASRDRGNEKLFF
TRBJ2-5 | TRBV7-6 | . | . | TGTGCCAGCAGCTCCCGGGGGGAGACCCAGTACTTC | CASSSRGETQYF
TRBJ2-3 | TRBV7-9 | . | TRBD2 | TGTGCCAGCAGCTTAGAGGGACTAGCAGGGAGGAGCACAGATACGCAGTATTTT | CASSLEGLAGRSTDTQYF
TRBJ1-1 | TRBV6-5 | . | . | TGTGCCAGCAGGAGAGGGAGGGACCTTAACACTGAAGCTTTCTTT | CASRRGRDLNTEAFF
TRBJ2-4 | TRBV30 | . | TRBD1 | TGTGCCTGGAGGCGGACAGGGGGCAAAAACATTCAGTACTTC | CAWRRTGGKNIQYF
TRBJ1-1 | TRBV7-8 | . | . | TGTGCCAGCAGCCTCGGACGGGGGAACACTGAAGCCTTCTTT | CASSLGRGNTEAFF
TRBJ2-2 | TRBV27 | . | . | TGTGCCAGCAGTTTGGCGGGAAGGGGCGGCGGGGAGCTGTTTTTT | CASSLAGRGGGELFF
TRBJ2-7 | TRBV4-1 | . | . | TGCGCCAGCAGCTTAAAGGACGGGGGATCCGACGAGCAGTACTTC | CASSLKDGGSDEQYF